This TCR beta chain stems from a study of identical twins. The CDR3 is 13 amino acids. V lost 5 bases and J lost 3, with 14 bases in between. Germline V gives CDR1 DFQATT, CDR2 SNEGSKA (reference sequence). TCRdb re-analysed the 5' RACE reads in MiXCR, keeping a single row per CDR3 protein. The sample comprises under 300,000 distinct CDR3 sequences, roughly 7.1% of which are singletons, and roughly 15% rests with the top ten. Another study also made use of these data, one on T cells expressing NK-cell markers. According to that study: Of eight sequenced donors, seven were HCMV-seropositive and one HCMV-seronegative. Several donors' CD3+CD56-NKG2C+ cells were dominated by the same clonotypes.

This chain uses TRBV20-1 with TRBJ2-7; maybe TRBD1 (6 bases). Sequencing used CD8+ T cells sorted from blood. The receptor was isolated from a woman between 18 and 29 years old in good health. The CDR3 nucleotides are TGCAGTGCTCTGCGACAGGACAGCTACGAGCAGTACTTC. Translation: CSALRQDSYEQYF.